This TCR beta chain stems from a study of blood T cell repertoires in COVID-19. Study information: COVID-19 samples, acute and convalescent, were from the United States, Italy and Spain. PBMCs, B-cell-depleted T cells, or T cells were the source of the cDNA or gDNA that made up the material.

Original analysis: Amplification of reference gene primers was used by the study to estimate nucleated cell counts. Profiled with immunoSEQ multiplex PCR; TCRdb holds only in-frame clones, not every one. The DNA gave D and trimming, while V, J and clone size come from that table. The sample has about 75,000 clones, about 74% seen once. In germline, CDR1 is SGHKS, CDR2 YYEKEE (reference sequence). The CDR3 extends over 12 amino acids. The V end was cut by 1 base, the J end by 12 bases, with 8 bases between. This TCR came from a human donor with acute or convalescent COVID-19. The donor label of this sample is uncertain. V is TRBV5-5 and J is TRBJ1-6; no clear D gene. Input material: peripheral blood. CDR3 region: CASSLTEGPLHF. In DNA form, the CDR3 reads TGTGCCAGCAGCTTGACGGAGGGACCCCTCCACTTT.